This T cell receptor (beta chain) was recorded in a study of T cells after yellow fever vaccination. Study results and limitations: One caveat is that FACS-sorted repertoires could contain abundant clonotypes contaminating from the bulk population.

This CDR3 comprises 16 residues. V gave up 7 bases and J gave up 4 bases; unmatched junction bases: 7. A single record per CDR3 protein comes from TCRdb applying MiXCR to the 5' RACE reads. This table holds around 530,000 distinct CDR3 sequences, about a sixth found once. This clonotype was seen only a few times. Its antigen is still unknown. The chain has TRBV12-3 or TRBV12-4 and TRBJ2-3; 14 bases fit TRBD2. The starting material was PBMCs, obtained about 5 days after the first yellow fever vaccination. The TCR comes from a man between 18 and 35 years old who received the YFV17D yellow fever vaccine. This CDR3 is CASNRLAGGLADTQYF. The CDR3 coding sequence is TGTGCCAGCAACAGACTAGCGGGGGGGCTAGCAGATACGCAGTATTTT.